The clone carrying this TCR beta chain was recorded a few times. Its matching antigen is unknown. The read terminates 3 residues ahead of where the CDR3 ends, so the germline J gene completes it. This sample is drawn from a study of T cell clonality in common variable immunodeficiency. The study's findings and limits: In common variable immunodeficiency, TCR beta chains reportedly carried fewer deletions and N-nucleotide insertions.

Trimming cost V 4 bases and J 2 bases, with 6 bases left between them. The germline CDR1 and CDR2 sequences are SGHVS and FNYEAQ. CDR3 length: 12 amino acids. The repertoire was sequenced with immunoSEQ multiplex PCR; TCRdb's copy has only in-frame clones and lacks some. Observed in the sample are about 17,000 clones, none of them singletons. Sequenced material: peripheral blood mononuclear cells. The TCR sequence derives from a human donor with common variable immunodeficiency. The chain couples TRBV7-6 to TRBJ2-7; TRBD1 might be the D (5 bases). Here the CDR3 reads CASSSDTYEQYF. The CDR3 bases that were read are TGTGCCAGCAGCTCGGACACCTACGAG.